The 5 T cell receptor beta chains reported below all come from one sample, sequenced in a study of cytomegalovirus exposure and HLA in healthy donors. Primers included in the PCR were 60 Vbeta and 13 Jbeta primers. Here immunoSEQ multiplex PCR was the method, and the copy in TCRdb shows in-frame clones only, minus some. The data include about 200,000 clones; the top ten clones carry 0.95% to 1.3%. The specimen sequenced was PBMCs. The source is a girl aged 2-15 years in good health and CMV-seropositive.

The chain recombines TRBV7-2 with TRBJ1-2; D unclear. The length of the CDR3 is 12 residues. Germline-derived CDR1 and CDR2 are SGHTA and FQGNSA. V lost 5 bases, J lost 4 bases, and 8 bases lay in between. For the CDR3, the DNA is TGTGCCAGCAGCCGGGGAGGCTATGGCTACACCTTC. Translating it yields CASSRGGYGYTF. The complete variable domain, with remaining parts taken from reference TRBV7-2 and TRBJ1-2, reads GAGVSQSPSNKVTEKGKDVELRCDPISGHTALYWYRQSLGQGLEFLIYFQGNSAPDKSGLPSDRFSAERTGGSVSTLTIQRTQQEDSAVYLCASSRGGYGYTFGSGTRLTVV.

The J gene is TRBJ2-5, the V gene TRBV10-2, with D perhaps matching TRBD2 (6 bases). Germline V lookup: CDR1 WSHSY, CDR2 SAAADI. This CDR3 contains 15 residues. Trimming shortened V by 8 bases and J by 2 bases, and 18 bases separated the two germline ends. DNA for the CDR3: TGCGCCAGCTCTGGAGGGACTCCTTCTCAAGAGACCCAGTACTTC. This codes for CASSGGTPSQETQYF.

The CDR3 loop reads CATSRGAEYGYTF. CDR3 DNA: TGTGCCACCAGCAGAGGGGCCGAATATGGCTACACCTTC. The chain is built from TRBV15 and TRBJ1-2; no clear D. V lost 1 base and J lost 5, with 8 bases in between. The CDR3 is 13 amino acids. CDR1 LNHNV and CDR2 YYDKDF come from the germline V gene (reference sequence).

The CDR3 loop is CSATTGDIQYF. The DNA of the CDR3 is TGCAGTGCTACCACCGGGGACATTCAGTACTTC. V and J are TRBV20-1 and TRBJ2-4, with D possibly being TRBD2 (5 bases). The CDR3 consists of 11 residues. V was trimmed by 4 bases and J by 8 bases, leaving 9 bases between them. Germline loops: CDR1 DFQATT, CDR2 SNEGSKA (reference sequence).

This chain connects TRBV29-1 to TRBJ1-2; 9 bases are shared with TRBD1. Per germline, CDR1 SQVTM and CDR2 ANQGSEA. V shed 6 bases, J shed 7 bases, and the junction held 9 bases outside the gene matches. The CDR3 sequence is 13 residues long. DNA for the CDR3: TGCAGCGTACCGGACAGGGGATCTGTTGGCTACACCTTC. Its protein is CSVPDRGSVGYTF.